These 15 T cell receptor beta chains share one sample of origin, sequenced in a study of post-analysis software for immune sequencing data. Antigen specificity for these receptors is unknown. Study results and caveats: Patients had higher frequencies than controls of about five TRBV segments, including TRBV5-6, TRBV5-1 and TRBV20-1.

Unique molecular identifiers were present in the TCR beta cDNA libraries. TCRdb processed the PCR reads anew with MiXCR; each CDR3 protein has one entry. Here the sample spans more than 350,000 distinct CDR3 sequences, approximately 39% being singletons. Sequencing input: blood. These TCRs come from a girl aged 2 to 10 with multiple sclerosis.

A few counts support this clonotype. J is TRBJ2-7 and V is TRBV6-2 or TRBV6-3, with TRBD2 identical over 7 bases. This CDR3 spans 15 amino acids. The V segment lost 4 bases and the J segment 8 bases; nucleotides outside the gene matches: 14. Germline V gives CDR1 MNHEY, CDR2 SVGEGT. CDR3 sequence reads: CASSLLSGPGGKQYF. The CDR3 DNA reads as TGTGCCAGCAGTTTGTTAAGCGGGCCGGGGGGAAAGCAGTACTTC.

The V and J genes are TRBV19 and TRBJ2-1; 8 nucleotides match TRBD2. The V gene's germline CDR1 is LNHDA and CDR2 SQIVND (reference sequence). This CDR3 is built from 16 residues. Trimming took 0 bases from V and 4 from J; bases not matched to a gene: 5. The CDR3 is CASSIDPSGLYNEQFF. The CDR3 nucleotides read TGTGCCAGTAGTATAGATCCTAGCGGGCTATACAATGAGCAGTTCTTC.

This rearrangement joins TRBV3-1 to TRBJ2-1; no definite D call. Germline V gene lookup returns CDR1 LGHDT and CDR2 YNNKEL (reference sequence). This CDR3 is 16 amino acids long. Deletions cut 0 bases from V and 1 base from J, with 10 bases between. DNA for the CDR3: TGTGCCAGCAGCCAAGATCCGTCAGCGTCCTACAATGAGCAGTTCTTC. It specifies CASSQDPSASYNEQFF.

This clonotype occurred a few times. This chain connects TRBV7-9 to TRBJ2-1, with 8 positions matching TRBD1. Germline CDR1 and CDR2: SEHNR and FQNEAQ (reference sequence). The J segment lost 2 bases and the V segment lost 2 bases, leaving 8 bases of the junction unmatched. There are 17 residues in the CDR3. CDR3 in DNA: TGTGCCAGCAGCTTAAGCGACAGGGGACACACCTACAATGAGCAGTTCTTC. This translates into CASSLSDRGHTYNEQFF.

V is TRBV12-3 or TRBV12-4 and J is TRBJ2-3; 8 bases map to TRBD2. The ends lost 5 bases at V and 7 bases at J; junction bases unmatched: 11. CDR3 length: 15 residues. The CDR3 coding sequence is TGTGCCAGCAGTCCTCGTATAGCGGGGAAGTATACGCAGTATTTT. Its protein is CASSPRIAGKYTQYF.

This clonotype appeared a few times. V and J are TRBV27 and TRBJ1-5; maybe TRBD1 (5 bases). CDR3 length: 15 residues. The ends were cut back, 3 bases at V and 0 bases at J, with 9 bases in the middle. Germline V gene data show CDR1 as MNHEY and CDR2 as SMNVEV (reference sequence). CDR3 amino acids: CASSFDSHSNQPQHF. CDR3 sequence (DNA): TGTGCCAGCAGTTTTGACAGCCATAGCAATCAGCCCCAGCATTTT.

The V call is TRBV28, the J call TRBJ2-3; D possibly corresponds to TRBD2 (6 bases). The CDR3 length is 12 residues. The V gene lost 9 bases and the J gene lost 4 bases, with 11 bases spanning the gap. Germline V gives CDR1 MDHEN, CDR2 SYDVKM. The CDR3 loop reads CASGLAPDTQYF. The CDR3 nucleotides read TGTGCCAGTGGGCTAGCGCCAGATACGCAGTATTTT.

The rearrangement uses TRBV6-5 and TRBJ1-5, with D uncertain. The germline V and J ends were trimmed by 1 base and 9 bases, with 7 bases remaining between them. The CDR3 contains 12 residues. Germline lookup yields CDR1 MNHEY and CDR2 SVGAGI. CDR3 loop: CASSYYLGPQHF. The CDR3 DNA sequence: TGTGCCAGCAGTTACTACCTCGGGCCCCAGCATTTT.

This chain connects TRBV6-5 to TRBJ1-1, with no clear D. Germline V gives CDR1 MNHEY, CDR2 SVGAGI. V was cut by 0 bases and J by 1 base, with 9 bases left in between. The CDR3 is 15 amino acids. The CDR3, as DNA: TGTGCCAGCAGTTACTCCGCCCTACCGAACACTGAAGCTTTCTTT. It yields the protein CASSYSALPNTEAFF.

The CDR3 sequence is CASSSVLRASTDTQYF. The DNA for the CDR3 is TGTGCCAGCAGTTCCGTATTGCGGGCGAGCACAGATACGCAGTATTTT. This sequence joins TRBV28 and TRBJ2-3; maybe TRBD2 (5 bases). The V end lost 4 bases, the J end lost 0 bases, and 14 bases lay between the germline ends. The CDR3 extends over 16 amino acids. The germline V gene encodes CDR1 MDHEN and CDR2 SYDVKM.

The chain carries TRBV16 and TRBJ2-7; 12 nucleotides agree with TRBD1. V gave up 3 bases and J gave up 6 bases; unmatched junction bases: 0. Germline CDR1 and CDR2: KGHSY and FQNENV. The CDR3 is 13 amino acids. CDR3 DNA: TGTGCCAGCAGCCAGGGACAGGGGGCCGAGCAGTACTTC. It specifies CASSQGQGAEQYF.

The CDR3 bases are TGCAGTGCTACAGACAGGGGGCGAACTAATGAAAAACTGTTTTTT. It is translated as CSATDRGRTNEKLFF. The chain recombines TRBV20-1 with TRBJ1-4, with 10 bases lining up with TRBD1. Germline assignment: CDR1 DFQATT and CDR2 SNEGSKA (reference sequence). Trimming at V came to 4 bases and at J to 1 base, leaving 3 bases not matched to a gene. This CDR3 is 15 amino acids long.

The rearrangement joins TRBV6-1 to TRBJ1-2, with D possibly TRBD1 on 5 matching bases. The V end lost 5 bases, the J end lost 4 bases, and 11 bases lay between the germline ends. This CDR3 contains 13 residues. Per germline, CDR1 MNHNS and CDR2 SASEGT. This CDR3 reads CASSQGSGYGYTF. DNA for the CDR3: TGTGCCAGCAGTCAGGGTAGCGGCTATGGCTACACCTTC.

This clonotype turned up a few times. The rearrangement links TRBV4-2 to TRBJ2-1; maybe TRBD2 (6 bases). Trimming took off 0 bases at V and 8 bases at J, with 14 bases between the two ends. The CDR3 totals 15 residues. Germline CDR1 and CDR2: LGHNA and YNFKEQ. The CDR3 DNA reads TGTGCCAGCAGCCAAGAAACGGGAGAGGGCTATGAGCAGTTCTTC. Protein: CASSQETGEGYEQFF.

This chain joins TRBV29-1 and TRBJ1-1; D is unclear. The CDR3 has 13 amino acids. Per the germline V gene, CDR1 is SQVTM and CDR2 is ANQGSEA. V was shortened by 7 bases and J by 1 base, with 13 bases between the two germline ends. CDR3 DNA: TGCAGCGCTGGACGACACCAGAACACTGAAGCTTTCTTT. Translated, it gives CSAGRHQNTEAFF.